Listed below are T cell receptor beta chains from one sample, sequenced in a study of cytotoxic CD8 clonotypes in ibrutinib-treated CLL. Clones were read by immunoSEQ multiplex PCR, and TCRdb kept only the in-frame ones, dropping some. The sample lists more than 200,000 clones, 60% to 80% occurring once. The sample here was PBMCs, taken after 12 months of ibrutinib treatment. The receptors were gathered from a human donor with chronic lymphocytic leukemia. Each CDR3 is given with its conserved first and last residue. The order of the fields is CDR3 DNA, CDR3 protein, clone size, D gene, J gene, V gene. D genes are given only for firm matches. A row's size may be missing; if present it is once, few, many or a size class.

CDR3nt: TGTGCCAGCAGTGAAGGCGGGACCACTTCTGGAAACACCATATATTTT
CDR3aa: CASSEGGTTSGNTIYF
abundance: -
d_gene: -
j_gene: TRBJ1-3
v_gene: TRBV6-1

CDR3nt: TGTGCCAGCAGCACCGGGACGGTGGAGACCCAGTACTTC
CDR3aa: CASSTGTVETQYF
abundance: -
d_gene: -
j_gene: TRBJ2-5
v_gene: TRBV6-5

CDR3nt: TGTGCCAGCAGTGAAGGGTCAGCCGGGCTATACAATGAGCAGTTCTTC
CDR3aa: CASSEGSAGLYNEQFF
abundance: -
d_gene: -
j_gene: TRBJ2-1
v_gene: TRBV25-1

CDR3nt: TGTGCCAGCAGCCGCCTCGGACGGCTGAACACTGAAGCTTTCTTT
CDR3aa: CASSRLGRLNTEAFF
abundance: once
d_gene: -
j_gene: TRBJ1-1
v_gene: TRBV6-5

CDR3nt: TGTGCCAGCAGTTATCCAGGGAGGAATACTGAAGCTTTCTTT
CDR3aa: CASSYPGRNTEAFF
abundance: -
d_gene: -
j_gene: TRBJ1-1
v_gene: TRBV27

CDR3nt: TGCAGCGTTGGTCCCCCGGGGCGTGGCGGGGGGGACAATGAGCAGTTCTTC
CDR3aa: CSVGPPGRGGGDNEQFF
abundance: once
d_gene: TRBD2
j_gene: TRBJ2-1
v_gene: TRBV29-1

CDR3nt: TGTGCCAGCAGCTTGGATTTGGGCACCTACAATGAGCAGTTCTTC
CDR3aa: CASSLDLGTYNEQFF
abundance: -
d_gene: -
j_gene: TRBJ2-1
v_gene: TRBV5-5

CDR3nt: TGCGCCAGCAGCCCTACCACCCAGTCTGGGGCCAACGTCCTGACTTTC
CDR3aa: CASSPTTQSGANVLTF
abundance: few
d_gene: -
j_gene: TRBJ2-6
v_gene: TRBV5-1

CDR3nt: TGTGCCAGCAGTGTAGACGGCGGCTATGGCTACACCTTC
CDR3aa: CASSVDGGYGYTF
abundance: -
d_gene: -
j_gene: TRBJ1-2
v_gene: TRBV6-5

CDR3nt: TGTGCCAGCAGCGTAGGGTTAACGTTAACTAATGAAAAACTGTTTTTT
CDR3aa: CASSVGLTLTNEKLFF
abundance: once
d_gene: -
j_gene: TRBJ1-4
v_gene: TRBV9

CDR3nt: TGTGCCAGCAGCTTAGATGAGGAGTTCTATGGCTACACCTTC
CDR3aa: CASSLDEEFYGYTF
abundance: -
d_gene: -
j_gene: TRBJ1-2
v_gene: TRBV11-2

CDR3nt: TGCGCCAGCAGCTTGGGCCTCACTCAGGGGGTGAACACTGAAGCTTTCTTT
CDR3aa: CASSLGLTQGVNTEAFF
abundance: -
d_gene: TRBD1
j_gene: TRBJ1-1
v_gene: TRBV5-1

CDR3nt: TGTGCCAGCAGCCCGACAGGGTCTAACTATGGCTACACCTTC
CDR3aa: CASSPTGSNYGYTF
abundance: -
d_gene: TRBD1
j_gene: TRBJ1-2
v_gene: TRBV13

CDR3nt: TGCGCCAGCAGCCGGACAGGGCCTGGGGGCTACACCTTC
CDR3aa: CASSRTGPGGYTF
abundance: -
d_gene: TRBD1
j_gene: TRBJ1-2
v_gene: TRBV5-1

CDR3nt: TGCGCCAGCACCACTACGGAGGGTTACTCTGGAAACACCATATATTTT
CDR3aa: CASTTTEGYSGNTIYF
abundance: few
d_gene: -
j_gene: TRBJ1-3
v_gene: TRBV5-1

CDR3nt: TGTGCCTGGGAGGAATATGGAGCGAAGGGGACAGATACGCAGTATTTT
CDR3aa: CAWEEYGAKGTDTQYF
abundance: -
d_gene: -
j_gene: TRBJ2-3
v_gene: TRBV30

CDR3nt: TGTGCCAGCAGCTCCAGGGAGTCGGGCAATCAGCCCCAGCATTTT
CDR3aa: CASSSRESGNQPQHF
abundance: -
d_gene: -
j_gene: TRBJ1-5
v_gene: TRBV7-9

CDR3nt: TGTGCCAGCAGCGCCCGGGACAGGGGACAAGAGACCCAGTACTTC
CDR3aa: CASSARDRGQETQYF
abundance: -
d_gene: TRBD1
j_gene: TRBJ2-5
v_gene: TRBV9

CDR3nt: TGTGCCAGCAGACCGCAGGGGGCCTCCGGGGAGCTGTTTTTT
CDR3aa: CASRPQGASGELFF
abundance: once
d_gene: TRBD1
j_gene: TRBJ2-2
v_gene: TRBV7-2

CDR3nt: TGTGCCAGCAGCGCAGGACTAGCCGCAGATACGCAGTATTTT
CDR3aa: CASSAGLAADTQYF
abundance: -
d_gene: TRBD2
j_gene: TRBJ2-3
v_gene: TRBV7-2

CDR3nt: TGTGCCAGCGAGGGGCCGAGAGGTGGGGCCAACGTCCTGACTTTC
CDR3aa: CASEGPRGGANVLTF
abundance: -
d_gene: -
j_gene: TRBJ2-6
v_gene: TRBV28

CDR3nt: TGCGCCAGCAGGGGCGGTAGGAGCTCCTACGAGCAGTACTTC
CDR3aa: CASRGGRSSYEQYF
abundance: -
d_gene: -
j_gene: TRBJ2-7
v_gene: TRBV5-1

CDR3nt: TGTGCCAGCAGCTTATTAGGGGAGATTAGCACAGATACGCAGTATTTT
CDR3aa: CASSLLGEISTDTQYF
abundance: -
d_gene: -
j_gene: TRBJ2-3
v_gene: TRBV11-2

CDR3nt: TGTGCCAGCAAAATTGGGGACAGGGGGTATTATGGCTACACCTTC
CDR3aa: CASKIGDRGYYGYTF
abundance: -
d_gene: TRBD1
j_gene: TRBJ1-2
v_gene: TRBV28

CDR3nt: TGTGCCTGGAGTGTGCAGGTCTACTATGGCTACACCTTC
CDR3aa: CAWSVQVYYGYTF
abundance: -
d_gene: -
j_gene: TRBJ1-2
v_gene: TRBV30

CDR3nt: TGTGCCTGGAGTGTACAGGGAGCGGTGGAGAACACTGAAGCTTTCTTT
CDR3aa: CAWSVQGAVENTEAFF
abundance: few
d_gene: -
j_gene: TRBJ1-1
v_gene: TRBV30

CDR3nt: TGTGCCAGCAGTTACGCACAGCTGAACACTGAAGCTTTCTTT
CDR3aa: CASSYAQLNTEAFF
abundance: -
d_gene: -
j_gene: TRBJ1-1
v_gene: TRBV6-6

CDR3nt: TGTGCCAGCAGCTTCGGAACGGGGAGCTCCTACGAGCAGTACTTC
CDR3aa: CASSFGTGSSYEQYF
abundance: -
d_gene: -
j_gene: TRBJ2-7
v_gene: TRBV7-3

CDR3nt: TGTGCCAGCAGCTGGGCCTACGAGCAGTACTTC
CDR3aa: CASSWAYEQYF
abundance: -
d_gene: -
j_gene: TRBJ2-7
v_gene: TRBV28

CDR3nt: TGTGCCAGCAGCCTGGGCGGGGTGTCCGTTGATGAGCAGTTCTTC
CDR3aa: CASSLGGVSVDEQFF
abundance: -
d_gene: -
j_gene: TRBJ2-1
v_gene: TRBV11-3

CDR3nt: TGTGCCAGCAGCTTTTGGACAGGCCCGGGCTACACCTTC
CDR3aa: CASSFWTGPGYTF
abundance: -
d_gene: TRBD1
j_gene: TRBJ1-2
v_gene: TRBV5-8

CDR3nt: TGTGCCAGCAGCCCAGGTCCCCAAACAGGGTATGGCTACACCTTC
CDR3aa: CASSPGPQTGYGYTF
abundance: few
d_gene: -
j_gene: TRBJ1-2
v_gene: TRBV5-6

CDR3nt: TGTGCCAGCAGTGTTCAAGGGAAAAACTACGAGCAGTACTTC
CDR3aa: CASSVQGKNYEQYF
abundance: -
d_gene: -
j_gene: TRBJ2-7
v_gene: TRBV2

CDR3nt: TGTGCCAGCAGCCGCGGTGAGGGAGCCAAAAACATTCAGTACTTC
CDR3aa: CASSRGEGAKNIQYF
abundance: -
d_gene: -
j_gene: TRBJ2-4
v_gene: TRBV7-9

CDR3nt: TGTGCCTGGAGTGTAGGGCCGGGGAGCTCCTACGAGCAGTACTTC
CDR3aa: CAWSVGPGSSYEQYF
abundance: -
d_gene: -
j_gene: TRBJ2-7
v_gene: TRBV30

CDR3nt: TGTGCCAGCAGGATCGGACAGGGTGGCGGCTACACCTTC
CDR3aa: CASRIGQGGGYTF
abundance: -
d_gene: TRBD1
j_gene: TRBJ1-2
v_gene: TRBV9

CDR3nt: TGCGCCAGCAGCCGGGACGGATTTAATGAAAAACTGTTTTTT
CDR3aa: CASSRDGFNEKLFF
abundance: -
d_gene: -
j_gene: TRBJ1-4
v_gene: TRBV5-1

CDR3nt: TGTGCCAGCAGCTCAGCGGTTTCCCAGTCCTACGAGCAGTACTTC
CDR3aa: CASSSAVSQSYEQYF
abundance: -
d_gene: -
j_gene: TRBJ2-7
v_gene: TRBV13

CDR3nt: TGTGCCAGCACCAAAGGGACACCGATCGGTTCCGGGGAGCTGTTTTTT
CDR3aa: CASTKGTPIGSGELFF
abundance: -
d_gene: -
j_gene: TRBJ2-2
v_gene: TRBV28

CDR3nt: TGTGCCAGCAGCACTACCGGGACCCGAGCGGAGACCCAGTACTTC
CDR3aa: CASSTTGTRAETQYF
abundance: -
d_gene: -
j_gene: TRBJ2-5
v_gene: TRBV9

CDR3nt: TGTGCCAGCAGCGGAGGGACAGGGAAGGACACTGAAGCTTTCTTT
CDR3aa: CASSGGTGKDTEAFF
abundance: -
d_gene: TRBD1
j_gene: TRBJ1-1
v_gene: TRBV11-2

CDR3nt: TGTGCCAGCAGTTTGGGCAGGATGAACACTGAAGCTTTCTTT
CDR3aa: CASSLGRMNTEAFF
abundance: -
d_gene: -
j_gene: TRBJ1-1
v_gene: TRBV6-5

CDR3nt: TGTGCCTGGAGTGCGACAGGGGGCGGGCAGCCCCAGCATTTT
CDR3aa: CAWSATGGGQPQHF
abundance: -
d_gene: TRBD1
j_gene: TRBJ1-5
v_gene: TRBV30

CDR3nt: TGTGCCAGCAGCAAACAGGGTTCGGACGAGCAGTACTTC
CDR3aa: CASSKQGSDEQYF
abundance: once
d_gene: -
j_gene: TRBJ2-7
v_gene: TRBV9

CDR3nt: TGTGCCAGCAGCCCGCGAGATACGCAGTATTTT
CDR3aa: CASSPRDTQYF
abundance: -
d_gene: -
j_gene: TRBJ2-3
v_gene: TRBV16

CDR3nt: TGCGCCAGCAGCCAAGTCCCGGGGCATCAAGAGACCCAGTACTTC
CDR3aa: CASSQVPGHQETQYF
abundance: -
d_gene: -
j_gene: TRBJ2-5
v_gene: TRBV4-3

CDR3nt: TGCAGCGTTGACCCCCTTGTGGGGCATAGGACTGAAGCTTTCTTT
CDR3aa: CSVDPLVGHRTEAFF
abundance: -
d_gene: -
j_gene: TRBJ1-1
v_gene: TRBV29-1

CDR3nt: TGTGCCAGCAGCTTAGCGGTCACCGGGACAGCGCTTTCCTACGAGCAGTACTTC
CDR3aa: CASSLAVTGTALSYEQYF
abundance: once
d_gene: TRBD1
j_gene: TRBJ2-7
v_gene: TRBV7-2

CDR3nt: TGTGCCAGCAGCTTCGGCGGGACAGAGAACGAGCAGTACTTC
CDR3aa: CASSFGGTENEQYF
abundance: -
d_gene: -
j_gene: TRBJ2-7
v_gene: TRBV11-2

CDR3nt: TGTGCCAGCAGTGACAGGGGCCATCAGCCCCAGCATTTT
CDR3aa: CASSDRGHQPQHF
abundance: -
d_gene: TRBD1
j_gene: TRBJ1-5
v_gene: TRBV27

CDR3nt: TGTGCCAGCACTAGTCAGGGGTACCAGCCCCAGCATTTT
CDR3aa: CASTSQGYQPQHF
abundance: -
d_gene: -
j_gene: TRBJ1-5
v_gene: TRBV28